One sample yielded the 6 T cell receptor beta chains listed below, sequenced in a study of cytomegalovirus exposure and HLA in healthy donors. The protocol was immunoSEQ multiplex PCR, while the TCRdb copy is restricted to in-frame clones and leaves out a portion. The table includes 98,000 or so clones, 90% to 97% detected once. Specimen: PBMCs. These TCRs come from a woman younger than 30 in good health and CMV-seronegative.

J is TRBJ1-2 and V is TRBV28; 11 bases map to TRBD1. The CDR3 is 17 amino acids. Germline CDR1 reads MDHEN; CDR2 reads SYDVKM. J gave up 2 bases and V 6 bases, and 11 bases lay outside the gene matches. DNA for the CDR3: TGTGCCAGCAGCTCTGGGACAGGGGGAGGTTGGAACTATGGCTACACCTTC. This translates into CASSSGTGGGWNYGYTF.

The chain carries TRBV19 and TRBJ1-5, with D possibly TRBD1 on 5 matching bases. From germline, CDR1 is LNHDA and CDR2 SQIVND (reference sequence). V lost 6 bases and J lost 0, with 12 bases in between. CDR3 length equals 15 residues. The CDR3, as DNA: TGTGCCAGTAGACTGGGGCAGACTAGCAATCAGCCCCAGCATTTT. Translated, it gives CASRLGQTSNQPQHF.

The CDR3 nucleotides read TGCAGCGTTGGGGGCGCGACGGAGAACAATGAGCAGTTCTTC. Translated: CSVGGATENNEQFF. The chain is built from TRBV29-1 and TRBJ2-1, with D perhaps TRBD1 (5 bases). Germline lookup yields CDR1 SQVTM and CDR2 ANQGSEA. The ends were cut back, 4 bases at V and 5 bases at J, with 15 bases in the middle. The CDR3 has 14 residues.

This clone was picked up one time. This sequence joins TRBV4-1 and TRBJ1-4; D is perhaps TRBD1 (6 bases). The CDR3 sequence is 17 residues long. The V end was cut by 1 base, the J end by 8 bases, with 20 bases between. Germline V gene data show CDR1 as MGHRA and CDR2 as YSYEKL. The CDR3, as DNA: TGCGCCAGCAGCCAAGCTTCAATAGGGGAGGGGGTGGAAAAACTGTTTTTT. As protein: CASSQASIGEGVEKLFF.

This chain uses TRBV5-1 with TRBJ1-1, with D hard to call. V dropped 4 bases and J dropped 6 bases, with 16 bases sitting between them. Per the germline V gene, CDR1 is SGHRS and CDR2 is YFSETQ. The CDR3 loop spans 14 amino acids. In DNA, the CDR3 is TGCGCCAGCAGCCCGGGGTCTACTCTCTCTGAAGCTTTCTTT. This gives the protein CASSPGSTLSEAFF.

The chain has TRBV2 and TRBJ2-2; 7 nucleotides align to TRBD1. This CDR3 has 15 residues. Germline-derived CDR1 and CDR2 are SNHLY and FYNNEI. The V segment lost 6 bases and the J segment 0 bases; nucleotides outside the gene matches: 4. CDR3 protein: CASSGGQANTGELFF. The CDR3 coding sequence is TGTGCCAGCAGCGGAGGACAGGCGAACACCGGGGAGCTGTTTTTT.